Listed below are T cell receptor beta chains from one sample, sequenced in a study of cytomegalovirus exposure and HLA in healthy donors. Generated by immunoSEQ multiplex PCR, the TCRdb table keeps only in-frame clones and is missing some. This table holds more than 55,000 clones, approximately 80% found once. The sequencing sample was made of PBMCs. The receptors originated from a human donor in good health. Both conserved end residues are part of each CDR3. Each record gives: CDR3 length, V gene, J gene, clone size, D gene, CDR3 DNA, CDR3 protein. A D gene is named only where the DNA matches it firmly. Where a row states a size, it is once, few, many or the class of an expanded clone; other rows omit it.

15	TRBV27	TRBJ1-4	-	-	TGTGCCAGCAGTTTAAGAAGGGGTTGGGGTGAAAAACTGTTTTTT	CASSLRRGWGEKLFF
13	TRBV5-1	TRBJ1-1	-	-	TGCGCCAGCAGCCCGGGGGTGAACACTGAAGCTTTCTTT	CASSPGVNTEAFF
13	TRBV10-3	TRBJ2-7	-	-	TGTGCCATCAGTGAGTCCCTTTTGTACGAGCAGTACTTC	CAISESLLYEQYF
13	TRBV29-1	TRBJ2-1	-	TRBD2	TGCAGCGTCCAGCGGGATGTCGGCAATGAGCAGTTCTTC	CSVQRDVGNEQFF
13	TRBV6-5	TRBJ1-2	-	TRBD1	TGTGCCAGCAGGGGACAGGGGGCCTATGGCTACACCTTC	CASRGQGAYGYTF
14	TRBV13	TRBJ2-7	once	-	TGTGCCAGCAGCTTCGGAGGGCTTCGAGGCGGGCAGTACTTC	CASSFGGLRGGQYF
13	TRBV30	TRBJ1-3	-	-	TGTGCCTGGGAGCGGGGACCTGGAAACACCATATATTTT	CAWERGPGNTIYF
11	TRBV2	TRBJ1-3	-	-	TGTGCCAGCAGTTTAGCACACACCATATATTTT	CASSLAHTIYF
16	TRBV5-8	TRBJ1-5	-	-	TGTGCCAGCAGCTTGGAGAGGGGGAGTCGCAATCAGCCCCAGCATTTT	CASSLERGSRNQPQHF
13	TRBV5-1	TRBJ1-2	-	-	TGCGCCAGCAGCTCCGACAGCTTCTATGGCTACACCTTC	CASSSDSFYGYTF
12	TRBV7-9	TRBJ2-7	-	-	TGTGCCAGCACGCGGGACTCCTACGAGCAGTACTTC	CASTRDSYEQYF
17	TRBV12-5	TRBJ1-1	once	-	TGTGCTAGTGGTTTGGAGGCGGGCCCCGGGCGGATAACTGAAGCTTTCTTT	CASGLEAGPGRITEAFF
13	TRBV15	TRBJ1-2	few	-	TGTGCCACCAGCAGAGATCAGGGCGCCGACTACACCTTC	CATSRDQGADYTF
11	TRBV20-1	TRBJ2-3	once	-	TGCAGTGCGCAGACTGGGGATACGCAGTATTTT	CSAQTGDTQYF
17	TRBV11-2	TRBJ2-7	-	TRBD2	TGTGCCAGCAGCTCTGGACTAGCGGGACTTCCCTCCTACGAGCAGTACTTC	CASSSGLAGLPSYEQYF
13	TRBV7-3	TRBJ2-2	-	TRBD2	TGTGCCAGCGGGACTAGCGGGACTGGGGAGCTGTTTTTT	CASGTSGTGELFF
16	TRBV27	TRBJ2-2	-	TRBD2	TGTGCCAGCAGTATGACTAGCGGGAGCTCCGCCGGGGAGCTGTTTTTT	CASSMTSGSSAGELFF
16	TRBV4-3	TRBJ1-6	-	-	TGCGCCAGCAGCCAAGATCTGGGACACTGGAATTCACCCCTCCACTTT	CASSQDLGHWNSPLHF
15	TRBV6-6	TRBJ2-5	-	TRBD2	TGTGCCAGCAACCCCACCAGCGGGGGGGCGGAGACCCAGTACTTC	CASNPTSGGAETQYF
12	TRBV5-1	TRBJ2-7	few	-	TGCGCCAGCAGCGCCAGCTCCTACGAGCAGTACTTC	CASSASSYEQYF
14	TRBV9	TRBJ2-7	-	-	TGTGCCAGCAGTGCAGGGATAAGCTCCTACGAGCAGTACTTC	CASSAGISSYEQYF
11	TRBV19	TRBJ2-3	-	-	TGTGCCAGTAGTAGTCCAGGCACGCAGTATTTT	CASSSPGTQYF
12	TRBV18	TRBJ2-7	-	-	TGTGCCAGCTCACCGTCCGGGGACGAGCAGTACTTC	CASSPSGDEQYF
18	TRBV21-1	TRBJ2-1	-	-	TGTGCCAGCAGCAAACTCCCGTACTTAGCTCTGTCCTACAATGAGCAGTTCTTC	CASSKLPYLALSYNEQFF
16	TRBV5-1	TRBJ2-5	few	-	TGCGCCAGCCGTTTGGGTCCTAGATCTAGTGCAGAGACCCAGTACTTC	CASRLGPRSSAETQYF
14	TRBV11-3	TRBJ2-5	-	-	TGTGCCAGCAGCCCGGGGGGCGCCGCGGAGACCCAGTACTTC	CASSPGGAAETQYF
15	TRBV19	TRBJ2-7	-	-	TGTGCCAGCCAGTACTCAGGGATAGGAACCTACGAGCAGTACTTC	CASQYSGIGTYEQYF
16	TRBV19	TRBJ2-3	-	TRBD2	TGTGCCAGTAGTCTACGGACTAGTTTTATGCCAGATACGCAGTATTTT	CASSLRTSFMPDTQYF
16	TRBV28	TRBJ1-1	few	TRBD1	TGTGCCAGCAGTTTCGGAACAGGGGGCACGAACACTGAAGCTTTCTTT	CASSFGTGGTNTEAFF
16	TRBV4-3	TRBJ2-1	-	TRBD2	TGCGCCAGCAGCCACACTTACGGGGGGGCCCACAATGAGCAGTTCTTC	CASSHTYGGAHNEQFF
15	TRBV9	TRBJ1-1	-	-	TGTGCCAGCAGCCCCGCAGTTGAGGGGAACACTGAAGCTTTCTTT	CASSPAVEGNTEAFF
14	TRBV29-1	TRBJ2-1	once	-	TGCAGCGTTGAAGGTCTAGCCGATTACAATGAGCAGTTCTTC	CSVEGLADYNEQFF
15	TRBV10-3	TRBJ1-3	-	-	TGTGCCATCAGTGGTAGCGTTACCTCTGGAAACACCATATATTTT	CAISGSVTSGNTIYF
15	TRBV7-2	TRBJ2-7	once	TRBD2	TGTGCCAGCAGCCCAGCTAGCGGGTTCTCCTACGAGCAGTACTTC	CASSPASGFSYEQYF
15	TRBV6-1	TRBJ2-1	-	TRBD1	TGTGCCAGCAGTGAAGTAGGGGGCGGGTACAATGAGCAGTTCTTC	CASSEVGGGYNEQFF
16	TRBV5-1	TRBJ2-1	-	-	TGCGCCAGCAGCTTGGGATTTCGGGGGAATGGGAATGAGCAGTTCTTC	CASSLGFRGNGNEQFF
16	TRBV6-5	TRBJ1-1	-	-	TGTGCCAGCAGTTACAGTCGGAGACGCATGAACACTGAAGCTTTCTTT	CASSYSRRRMNTEAFF
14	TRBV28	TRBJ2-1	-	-	TGTGCCAGCAGTTTATGGGGGACTCCGAATGAGCAGTTCTTC	CASSLWGTPNEQFF
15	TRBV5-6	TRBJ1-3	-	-	TGTGCCAGCAGCTCACAAGACACCTCTGGAAACACCATATATTTT	CASSSQDTSGNTIYF
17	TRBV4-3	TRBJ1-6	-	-	TGCGCCAGCAGCCAAAATCTGGAACAGGGAACTGGTTCACCCCTCCACTTT	CASSQNLEQGTGSPLHF
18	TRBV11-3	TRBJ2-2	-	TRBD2	TGTGCCAGCAGCCGGGACCTAGCGGGGATTCCTAACACCGGGGAGCTGTTTTTT	CASSRDLAGIPNTGELFF
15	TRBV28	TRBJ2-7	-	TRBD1	TGTGCCAGCAGAGGACAGGGGGCGCCGGAATACGAGCAGTACTTC	CASRGQGAPEYEQYF
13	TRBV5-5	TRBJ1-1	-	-	TGTGCCAGCAGCTTTGAGCGGGGCACTGAAGCTTTCTTT	CASSFERGTEAFF
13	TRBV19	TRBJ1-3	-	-	TGTGCCAGCAAGTCACAGGGCCGAAACACCATATATTTT	CASKSQGRNTIYF
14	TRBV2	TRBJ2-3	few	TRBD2	TGTGCCAGCAGTGAAGTGCTAGCGGCAGATACGCAGTATTTT	CASSEVLAADTQYF
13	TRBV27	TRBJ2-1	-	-	TGTGCCAGCAGTGATACAGGCTACAATGAGCAGTTCTTC	CASSDTGYNEQFF
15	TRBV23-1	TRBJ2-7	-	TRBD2	TGCGCCAGCAGTCCGGCTAGCGGGATTTCGGACGAGCAGTACTTC	CASSPASGISDEQYF
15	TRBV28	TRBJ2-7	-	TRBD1	TGTGCCAGCAAGAGATACAGGGGGATATACTACGAGCAGTACTTC	CASKRYRGIYYEQYF
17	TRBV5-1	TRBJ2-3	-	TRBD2	TGCGCCAGCAGTCCTAGCCCCGGACTAGCGGCAACAGATACGCAGTATTTT	CASSPSPGLAATDTQYF
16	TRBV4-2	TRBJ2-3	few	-	TGTGCCAGCAGCCAAGATCTGACACAAAGCACAGATACGCAGTATTTT	CASSQDLTQSTDTQYF
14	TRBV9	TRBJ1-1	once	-	TGTGCCAGCAGCGTACAGGGCAGCAACACTGAAGCTTTCTTT	CASSVQGSNTEAFF
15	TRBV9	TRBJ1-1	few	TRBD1	TGTGCCAGCAGCCCCCGACAGGGCGTGAACACTGAAGCTTTCTTT	CASSPRQGVNTEAFF
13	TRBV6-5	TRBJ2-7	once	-	TGTGCCAGCAGCGCCAGGGGTTGGCTCGAGCAGTACTTC	CASSARGWLEQYF
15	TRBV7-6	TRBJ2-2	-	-	TGTGCCAGCAGCTTTGGCAGGGCTGGAACCGGGGAGCTGTTTTTT	CASSFGRAGTGELFF
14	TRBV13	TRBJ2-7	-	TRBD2	TGTGCCAGCAGTCTTAGCGGGAGGGCCTACGAGCAGTACTTC	CASSLSGRAYEQYF